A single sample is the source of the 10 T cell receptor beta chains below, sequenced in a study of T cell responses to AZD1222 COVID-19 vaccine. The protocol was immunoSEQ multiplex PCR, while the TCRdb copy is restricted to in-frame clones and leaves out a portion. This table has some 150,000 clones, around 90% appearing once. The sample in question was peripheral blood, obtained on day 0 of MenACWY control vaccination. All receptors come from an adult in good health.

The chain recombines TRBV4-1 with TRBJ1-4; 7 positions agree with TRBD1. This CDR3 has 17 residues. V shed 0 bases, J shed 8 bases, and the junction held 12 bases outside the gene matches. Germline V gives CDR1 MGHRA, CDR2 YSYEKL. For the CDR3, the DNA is TGCGCCAGCAGCCAAGATCGGGAAAGGGGGCCGAGGGAAAAACTGTTTTTT. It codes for CASSQDRERGPREKLFF.

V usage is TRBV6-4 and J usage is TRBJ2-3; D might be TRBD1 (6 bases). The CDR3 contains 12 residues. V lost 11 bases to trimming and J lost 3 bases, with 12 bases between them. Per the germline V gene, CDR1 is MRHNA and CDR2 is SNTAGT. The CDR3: CAVGGRTDTQYF. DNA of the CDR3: TGTGCCGTAGGGGGTAGAACAGATACGCAGTATTTT.

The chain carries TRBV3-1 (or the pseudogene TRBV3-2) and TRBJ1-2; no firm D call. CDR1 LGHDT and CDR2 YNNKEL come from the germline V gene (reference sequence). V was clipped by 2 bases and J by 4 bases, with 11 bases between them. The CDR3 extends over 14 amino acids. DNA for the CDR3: TGTGCCAGCAGCCAATCGGGGTACGGCTATGGCTACACCTTC. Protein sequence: CASSQSGYGYGYTF.

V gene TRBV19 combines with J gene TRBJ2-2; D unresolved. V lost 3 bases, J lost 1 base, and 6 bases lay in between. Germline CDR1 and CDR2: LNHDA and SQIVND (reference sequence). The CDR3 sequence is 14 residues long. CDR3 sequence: CASSMSRNTGELFF. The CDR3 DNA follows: TGTGCCAGTAGTATGAGTCGGAACACCGGGGAGCTGTTTTTT. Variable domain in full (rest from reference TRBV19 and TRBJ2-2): DGGITQSPKYLFRKEGQNVTLSCEQNLNHDAMYWYRQDPGQGLRLIYYSQIVNDFQKGDIAEGYSVSREKKESFPLTVTSAQKNPTAFYLCASSMSRNTGELFFGEGSRLTVL.

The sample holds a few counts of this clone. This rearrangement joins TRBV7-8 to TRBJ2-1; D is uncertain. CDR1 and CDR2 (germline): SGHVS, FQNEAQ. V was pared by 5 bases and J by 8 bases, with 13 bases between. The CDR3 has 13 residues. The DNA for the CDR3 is TGTGCCAGCAGCCCCCCCGTCGTCGATGAGCAGTTCTTC. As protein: CASSPPVVDEQFF.

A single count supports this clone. The CDR3 loop is CASSEEGLRTGELFF. The CDR3 nucleotides read TGTGCCAGCAGTGAAGAGGGACTCCGCACCGGGGAGCTGTTTTTT. V and J are TRBV2 and TRBJ2-2, with a possible D match to TRBD2 (6 bases). The germline gives CDR1 SNHLY, CDR2 FYNNEI. With 1 base removed from V and 4 bases from J, the gap between germline ends came to 10 bases. The CDR3 covers 15 residues. Together with reference TRBV2 and TRBJ2-2, the CDR3 gives the full variable domain: EPEVTQTPSHQVTQMGQEVILRCVPISNHLYFYWYRQILGQKVEFLVSFYNNEISEKSEIFDDQFSVERPDGSNFTLKIRSTKLEDSAMYFCASSEEGLRTGELFFGEGSRLTVL.

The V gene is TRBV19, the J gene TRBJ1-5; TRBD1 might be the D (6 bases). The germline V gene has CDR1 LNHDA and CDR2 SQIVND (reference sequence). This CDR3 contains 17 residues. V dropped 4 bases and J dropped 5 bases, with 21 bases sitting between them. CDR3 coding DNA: TGTGCCAGTAGTAGGCAGGGGAAATGGGCAGCGGATCAGCCCCAGCATTTT. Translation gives CASSRQGKWAADQPQHF.

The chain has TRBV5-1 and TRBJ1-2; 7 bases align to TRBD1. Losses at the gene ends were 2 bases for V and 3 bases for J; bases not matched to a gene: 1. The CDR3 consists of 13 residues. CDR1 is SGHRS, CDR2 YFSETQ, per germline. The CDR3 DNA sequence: TGCGCCAGCAGCTTTGGGACAGACTATGGCTACACCTTC. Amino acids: CASSFGTDYGYTF.

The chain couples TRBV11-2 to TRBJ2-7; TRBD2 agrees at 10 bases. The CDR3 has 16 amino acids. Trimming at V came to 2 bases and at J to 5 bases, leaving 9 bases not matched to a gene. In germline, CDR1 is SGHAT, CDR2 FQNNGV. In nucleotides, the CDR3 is TGTGCCAGCAGCTTAATGAGCGGGAGGGCCGCCAACGAGCAGTACTTC. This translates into CASSLMSGRAANEQYF.

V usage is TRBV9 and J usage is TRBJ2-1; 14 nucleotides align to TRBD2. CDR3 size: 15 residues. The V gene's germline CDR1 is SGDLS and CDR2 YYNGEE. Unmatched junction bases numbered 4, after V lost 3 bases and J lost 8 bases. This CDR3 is CASSAGLAGAYEQFF. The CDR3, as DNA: TGTGCCAGCAGCGCGGGACTAGCGGGAGCGTATGAGCAGTTCTTC.